This T cell receptor beta chain was sequenced for a study of response to subunit inactivated influenza vaccine. From germline, CDR1 is GTSNPN and CDR2 SVGIG (reference sequence). Trimming cost V 8 bases and J 5 bases, with 19 bases left between them. CDR3 length: 14 amino acids. TCRdb analysed the RT-PCR reads with MiXCR anew, one entry per CDR3 protein. Altogether around 200,000 distinct CDR3 sequences are present, around 8.8% being singletons, with the ten largest covering approximately 10%. Details on this clonotype: Its antigen is currently unknown.

Whole-study results and caveats: T cells newly recruited by each seasonal influenza vaccination are few, the authors suggested.

The sequence was collected from a man aged 45-60 years who received an inactivated influenza vaccine. Here the sequenced sample was non-naive T cells sorted from PBMCs, taken on the day of vaccination. The V and J genes are TRBV30 and TRBJ2-1; possible D gene TRBD2, 7 bases. The CDR3, as DNA: TGTGCCAACGCCGCATGGGGGGGCAACAATGAGCAGTTCTTC. Translating it yields CANAAWGGNNEQFF.